This T cell receptor beta chain came from a study of PD-L1 blockade in urothelial cancer. The overall study: Each patient had 0 to 3 earlier chemotherapy regimens. Typically, measured as a median, blood samples had 130,000 to 150,000 T cells. Treatment start was followed by blood analysis at 3 weeks (second dose) and again at 6 weeks.

A single count supports this clone. Documented time point: pretreatment peripheral blood. Produced via immunoSEQ multiplex PCR; TCRdb's table is partial and in-frame only. The data contain approximately 94,000 clones, around 87% of them seen just once; the ten biggest clones take up roughly 2%. The clonotype originates from a man in his fifties or sixties with urothelial cancer. The starting material was PBMCs, obtained around atezolizumab (anti-PD-L1) treatment.

CDR3 nucleotide sequence: TGCGCCAGCAGAGAGGGAACAGATACGCAGTATTTT. Amino acid sequence: CASREGTDTQYF. The V gene is TRBV5-1, the J gene TRBJ2-3; D might be TRBD2 (5 bases). The CDR3 consists of 12 residues. The V end was cut by 5 bases, the J end by 3 bases, with 7 bases between. Germline V gives CDR1 SGHRS, CDR2 YFSETQ.